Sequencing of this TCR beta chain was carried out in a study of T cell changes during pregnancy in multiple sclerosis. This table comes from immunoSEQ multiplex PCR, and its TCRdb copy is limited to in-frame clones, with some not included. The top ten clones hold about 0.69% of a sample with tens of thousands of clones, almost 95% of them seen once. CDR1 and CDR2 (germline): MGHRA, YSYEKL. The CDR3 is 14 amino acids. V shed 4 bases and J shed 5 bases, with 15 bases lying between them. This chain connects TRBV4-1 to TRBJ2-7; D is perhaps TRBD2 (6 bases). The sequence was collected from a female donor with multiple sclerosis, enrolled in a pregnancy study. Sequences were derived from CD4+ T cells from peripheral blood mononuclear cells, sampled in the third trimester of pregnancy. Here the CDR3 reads CASSLRLVRDEQYF. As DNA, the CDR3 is TGCGCCAGCAGCCTCCGACTAGTAAGGGACGAGCAGTACTTC.